The 17 T cell receptor beta chains reported below all come from one sample, sequenced in a study of technical replicates of blood from several donors. TCRdb keeps only in-frame clones here, not all; method: immunoSEQ multiplex PCR. Among over 70,000 clones listed, roughly 94% were seen once. The sequenced sample consisted of T cells isolated from PBMCs. These receptors were taken from a human donor in good health.

This chain connects TRBV28 to TRBJ1-2, with TRBD1 identical over 10 bases. The germline gives CDR1 MDHEN, CDR2 SYDVKM. Trimming removed 5 bases from V and 3 bases from J; junction bases left unmatched: 0. CDR3 length equals 13 residues. CDR3 sequence reads: CASSGTGDYGYTF. CDR3 bases: TGTGCCAGCAGTGGGACAGGGGACTATGGCTACACCTTC.

The CDR3 region is CASSGGRLAGVGDTQYF. The CDR3 nucleotides read TGTGCCAGTAGTGGGGGGAGACTAGCGGGAGTTGGGGATACGCAGTATTTT. The chain uses TRBV19 and TRBJ2-3; TRBD2 aligns across 12 bases. Looked up from germline, CDR1 is LNHDA and CDR2 is SQIVND (reference sequence). J gave up 6 bases and V 5 bases, and 12 bases lay outside the gene matches. This CDR3 is built from 17 residues.

The chain joins TRBV28 to TRBJ1-2; D remains unclear. Looked up from germline, CDR1 is MDHEN and CDR2 is SYDVKM. The CDR3 extends over 12 amino acids. With 4 bases removed from V and 4 bases from J, the gap between germline ends came to 7 bases. The CDR3 coding sequence is TGTGCCAGCAGTTGGGCGGGCTATGGCTACACCTTC. Translation gives CASSWAGYGYTF.

This clone was seen just once. This chain joins TRBV6-5 and TRBJ2-1; a weak D match, TRBD2 (6 bases). With 6 bases removed from V and 6 bases from J, the gap between germline ends came to 12 bases. CDR1 MNHEY and CDR2 SVGAGI come from the germline V gene. The CDR3 contains 13 residues. The CDR3 coding sequence is TGTGCCAGCAGAAATAGCGGACTCAATGAGCAGTTCTTC. Encoded protein: CASRNSGLNEQFF.

The chain combines TRBV29-1 with TRBJ2-5; perhaps TRBD2 as D (6 bases). CDR3 length: 13 amino acids. CDR1 is SQVTM and CDR2 is ANQGSEA in the germline V gene. V was trimmed by 3 bases and J by 3 bases, leaving 11 bases between them. This chain's CDR3 is CSVDLTGEETQYF. The DNA of the CDR3 is TGCAGCGTTGATTTGACGGGAGAAGAGACCCAGTACTTC.

The rearrangement links TRBV29-1 to TRBJ1-4; a possible D gene is TRBD1 (5 bases). Trimming cost V 0 bases and J 7 bases, with 12 bases left between them. The CDR3 spans 14 residues. Germline CDR1 SQVTM, CDR2 ANQGSEA. CDR3 in amino acids: CSVEDRAPSEKLFF. The DNA for the CDR3 is TGCAGCGTTGAAGACAGGGCCCCAAGTGAAAAACTGTTTTTT.

The V gene is TRBV5-1, the J gene TRBJ1-1, with 9 bases matching TRBD1. Trimming removed 9 bases from V and 1 base from J; junction bases left unmatched: 4. CDR3 length: 13 residues. Germline-derived CDR1 and CDR2 are SGHRS and YFSETQ. The DNA of the CDR3 is TGCGCCACCGCACAGGGGGCGAACACTGAAGCTTTCTTT. It codes for CATAQGANTEAFF. Variable domain in full (rest from reference TRBV5-1 and TRBJ1-1): KAGVTQTPRYLIKTRGQQVTLSCSPISGHRSVSWYQQTPGQGLQFLFEYFSETQRNKGNFPGRFSGRQFSNSRSEMNVSTLELGDSALYLCATAQGANTEAFFGQGTRLTVV.

V is TRBV10-3 and J is TRBJ2-5; D is ambiguous. The germline gives CDR1 ENHRY, CDR2 SYGVKD. Trimming stripped 10 bases from V and 2 bases from J, with 5 bases between. This CDR3 has 10 amino acids. CDR3 residues: CATGQETQYF. The CDR3 DNA reads as TGTGCCACGGGTCAAGAGACCCAGTACTTC.

V is TRBV6-1 and J is TRBJ2-3; 8 nucleotides align to TRBD2. Germline assignment: CDR1 MNHNS and CDR2 SASEGT. V trimming: 2 bases; J trimming: 5 bases; junction bases outside the gene matches: 3. The CDR3 length is 14 residues. DNA for the CDR3: TGTGCCAGCAGTGAACAGCGGGAGATAGATACGCAGTATTTT. It translates to CASSEQREIDTQYF.

V is TRBV15 and J is TRBJ2-2, with 7 bases identical to TRBD1. Germline V gene sequence: CDR1 LNHNV, CDR2 YYDKDF (reference sequence). The CDR3 is 16 amino acids. Losses at the gene ends were 0 bases for V and 5 bases for J; bases not matched to a gene: 6. The CDR3 loop is CATSRDLDRSTGELFF. In DNA form, the CDR3 reads TGTGCCACCAGCAGAGATCTGGACAGGTCGACCGGGGAGCTGTTTTTT.

The CDR3 loop reads CASSSALRAQETQYF. DNA of the CDR3: TGTGCCAGCAGCTCTGCCTTGCGGGCACAAGAGACCCAGTACTTC. The V and J genes are TRBV7-2 and TRBJ2-5, with D perhaps TRBD2 (5 bases). From germline, CDR1 is SGHTA and CDR2 FQGNSA. V was trimmed by 4 bases and J by 2 bases, leaving 14 bases between them. The CDR3 length is 15 residues.

This clone was seen only once. The chain combines TRBV5-4 with TRBJ2-7, with a possible D match to TRBD1 (6 bases). The CDR3 loop spans 14 amino acids. Germline-derived CDR1 and CDR2 are SGHNT and YYREEE (reference sequence). Trimming took 3 bases from V and 0 from J, leaving 10 bases between them. This CDR3 reads CASSSGAGSYEQYF. CDR3 nucleotides: TGTGCCAGCAGCTCAGGGGCCGGCTCCTACGAGCAGTACTTC.

The chain is built from TRBV7-6 and TRBJ1-2; 9 nucleotides line up with TRBD1. The trim removed 5 bases at V and 6 bases at J, leaving 4 bases unmatched. Germline V lookup: CDR1 SGHVS, CDR2 FNYEAQ. This CDR3 spans 13 amino acids. In nucleotides, the CDR3 is TGTGCCAGCAGCCAACAGGGGGCGGATGGCTACACCTTC. Protein sequence: CASSQQGADGYTF.

V is TRBV7-2 and J is TRBJ1-2; 10 bases line up with TRBD1. Trimming removed 5 bases from V and 7 bases from J; junction bases left unmatched: 13. This CDR3 has 16 residues. Germline V lookup: CDR1 SGHTA, CDR2 FQGNSA. For the CDR3, the DNA is TGTGCCAGCAGCATTCGTTCCGGGACAGGGGTGGGTGGCTACACCTTC. This translates into CASSIRSGTGVGGYTF.

The chain combines TRBV11-3 with TRBJ2-3, with D possibly TRBD2 on 6 matching bases. The CDR3 length is 16 residues. In germline, CDR1 is SGHNT, CDR2 YENEEA. Trimming took off 1 base at V and 5 bases at J, with 16 bases between the two ends. DNA for the CDR3: TGTGCCAGCAGCTTAGGGCCAGCGGGCCCTGGAGATACGCAGTATTTT. Translated: CASSLGPAGPGDTQYF.

This chain connects TRBV5-1 to TRBJ1-1; D is perhaps TRBD1 (6 bases). V lost 3 bases, J lost 8 bases, and 14 bases lay in between. Germline V gene sequence: CDR1 SGHRS, CDR2 YFSETQ. The CDR3 sequence is 13 residues long. The chain's CDR3 is CASSSGRGVEAFF. CDR3 nucleotide sequence: TGCGCCAGCAGCTCCGGGAGGGGGGTAGAAGCTTTCTTT.

The chain uses TRBV13 and TRBJ2-1; TRBD2 agrees at 8 bases. The V gene end was trimmed by 5 bases and the J gene end by 10 bases; junction bases not matched to a gene: 7. CDR1 and CDR2 (germline): PRHDT, FYEKMQ (reference sequence). The CDR3 has 13 amino acids. The CDR3 sequence is CASSPGLEEEQFF. The CDR3 DNA is TGTGCCAGCAGCCCGGGACTAGAAGAGGAGCAGTTCTTC.